The 8 T cell receptor beta chains below were found in one sample sequenced in a study of shared clonotypes between healthy human individuals. Only in-frame clones appear in the TCRdb table, and some are missing; sequencing was by immunoSEQ multiplex PCR. The table shows around 2.3 million clones, with around 95% occurring only once. The sequenced sample was naive CD4+ T cells sorted from blood. Subset in this sample: CD45RA+ positively selected. The receptors shown here come from a man younger than 35 in good health.

This clone was counted between two and nine times. The chain employs TRBV29-1 and TRBJ2-5, with D unclear. This CDR3 contains 13 residues. The V end lost 0 bases, the J end lost 5 bases, and 10 bases lay between the germline ends. Germline-derived CDR1 and CDR2 are SQVTM and ANQGSEA. The CDR3 sequence is CSVEDFGHETQYF. CDR3 DNA: TGCAGCGTTGAAGATTTTGGCCACGAGACCCAGTACTTC.

The chain couples TRBV5-1 to TRBJ1-6; TRBD1 agrees at 9 bases. The germline V gene encodes CDR1 SGHRS and CDR2 YFSETQ. With V trimmed by 6 bases and J by 0 bases, 10 bases remained unmatched. The CDR3 spans 18 residues. The CDR3 region is CASKPDRGAISYNSPLHF. The CDR3 DNA reads TGCGCCAGCAAACCGGACAGGGGAGCCATCTCCTATAATTCACCCCTCCACTTT.

The chain's CDR3 is CASSLTPGQGNNSPLHF. The CDR3 region has the DNA TGTGCCAGCAGCTTAACGCCGGGACAGGGGAATAATTCACCCCTCCACTTT. The chain carries TRBV11-2 and TRBJ1-6; 10 bases align to TRBD1. This CDR3 has 17 amino acids. From germline, CDR1 is SGHAT and CDR2 FQNNGV. V was clipped by 2 bases and J by 5 bases; unmatched bases: 6.

The chain joins TRBV6-1 to TRBJ2-7, with a tentative D call TRBD2 (5 bases). This CDR3 region has 17 residues. V lost 0 bases and J lost 3, with 18 bases in between. CDR1 is MNHNS, CDR2 SASEGT, per germline. As DNA, the CDR3 is TGTGCCAGCAGTGAAGCTGGGTCCTGGGGAGCCGGCTACGAGCAGTACTTC. Translated: CASSEAGSWGAGYEQYF.

This chain links TRBV27 with TRBJ2-7; 9 positions agree with TRBD1. From germline, CDR1 is MNHEY and CDR2 SMNVEV (reference sequence). The CDR3 covers 14 residues. The V segment lost 5 bases and the J segment 2 bases; nucleotides outside the gene matches: 4. The chain's CDR3 is CASSNRGPPYEQYF. In nucleotides, the CDR3 is TGTGCCAGCAGTAACAGGGGGCCTCCCTACGAGCAGTACTTC.

V usage is TRBV15 and J usage is TRBJ2-1; no clear D gene. Germline assignment: CDR1 LNHNV and CDR2 YYDKDF (reference sequence). Between the trimmed V and J ends, which lost 0 bases and 2 bases, there was a span of 8 bases. CDR3 length: 15 amino acids. CDR3 sequence: CATSREAGPYNEQFF. DNA for the CDR3: TGTGCCACCAGCAGAGAAGCCGGACCCTACAATGAGCAGTTCTTC.

The J gene is TRBJ1-4, the V gene TRBV5-1; D is undetermined. The CDR3 extends over 15 amino acids. The ends were cut back, 4 bases at V and 0 bases at J, with 10 bases in the middle. The germline V gene encodes CDR1 SGHRS and CDR2 YFSETQ. Here the CDR3 reads CASSALQSTNEKLFF. CDR3 in DNA: TGCGCCAGCAGCGCTCTACAGTCAACTAATGAAAAACTGTTTTTT.

The V call is TRBV20-1, the J call TRBJ2-4; the D is unclear. CDR1 is DFQATT, CDR2 SNEGSKA, per germline (reference sequence). This CDR3 has 10 residues. The V gene lost 3 bases and the J gene lost 7 bases, with 4 bases spanning the gap. The CDR3: CSASGNIQYF. The CDR3 nucleotides read TGCAGTGCTAGTGGGAACATTCAGTACTTC.